This T cell receptor beta chain was retrieved from a study of T cell responses to AZD1222 COVID-19 vaccine. Study in general: Analysis merged second doses at about 4 or about 12 weeks. Study-level results: Sampling captured repertoires only after the peak T cell response.

Trimming cost V 2 bases and J 0 bases; bases outside gene matches: 5. The CDR3 has 16 residues. The germline V gene encodes CDR1 SGHNT and CDR2 YYREEE (reference sequence). Here immunoSEQ multiplex PCR was the method, and the copy in TCRdb shows in-frame clones only, minus some. Of 85,000 to 100,000 clones listed, around nine tenths are singletons. In the case of this clone: Its antigen is not known.

This chain links TRBV5-4 with TRBJ1-3, with 7 bases lining up with TRBD1. The specimen was peripheral blood, collected on day 0 of AZD1222 vaccination. The source of this sequence is an adult in good health. CDR3 DNA: TGTGCCAGCAGCTTACAGGGGCGAAACTCTGGAAACACCATATATTTT. This sequence encodes CASSLQGRNSGNTIYF.